The source of this TCR beta chain is a study of vaccination and CD4 T cells after COVID-19. At the Johns Hopkins FTIC core, DNA taken from cultured CD4+ T cells was sequenced by way of the Oncomine TCR Beta short-read assay. The genomic DNA was obtained from cultured CD4+ T cells by extraction with the QIAamp micro DNA kit. TCRdb ran MiXCR on the PCR reads and lists one entry per CDR3 protein. The data contain fewer than 9,500 distinct CDR3 sequences, 30% to 35% of them seen just once; the ten biggest clones take up more than 15%. The treatment is: approximately nine-day PBMC culture with coronavirus spike peptide pools or control peptides (ViraFEST assay). CD4+ T-cell collection from the unexposed donor predated the COVID-19 pandemic (2011-2018). There are 14 residues in the CDR3. This clonotype was picked up a small number of times. Antigen specificity is unknown.

This clonotype originated in a human donor in good health. The chain couples TRBV21-1 to TRBJ2-3; the table gives TRBD1 as D, unverified against the DNA. TRBV21-1 is labeled a pseudogene. Material for sequencing was CD4+ T cells from blood, cultured in vitro. The CDR3 loop is CASMSTVYTDTQYF. In nucleotides, the CDR3 is TGTGCCAGCATGTCGACAGTCTACACAGATACGCAGTATTTT.